The sequence of this T cell receptor beta chain was determined in a study of technical replicates of blood from a few donors (dated by TCRdb to 2017 to 2019). Details on this clone: No cognate antigen has been identified for it. The record has no base qualities; no much larger clone is one base away.

The junction carries 12 bases between V and J, which are trimmed by 6 bases and 3 bases respectively. Looking up the germline V gene yields CDR1 MGHDK and CDR2 SYGVNS. The CDR3 numbers 13 residues from cysteine through phenylalanine. The DNA shown is the 39-base CDR3, in frame from base 1. Library prep was done by the immunoSEQ multiplex PCR assay. This immuneACCESS table, as held by TCRdb, lists in-frame sequences with V and J called but not all clones. Of the missing ones, under half trace to an unresolved V gene in checked studies; the others have no known cause. This sample is represented by 53,000 or so clones; 90% to 95% of them were singletons. In total, the top ten clones hold over 4% of the sample.

The chain is made from TRBV25-1 and TRBJ2-7, with TRBD2 as a weak D call on 6 bases. This receptor was taken from a human donor in good health. Some clones in this sample may be carry-over from other donors' samples. Sequenced input: PBMCs. The CDR3 protein is CASRGEDGYEQYF. The DNA sequence is given as TGTGCCAGCAGGGGGGAGGATGGCTACGAGCAGTACTTC.